The 28 T cell receptor beta chains listed next were all sequenced from one sample in a study of blood T cell repertoires in COVID-19. TCRdb's copy holds only in-frame clones and misses some; the assay was immunoSEQ multiplex PCR. The sample contains about 170,000 clones, just over 90% of which appear only once. The material sequenced was peripheral blood. These TCRs come from a man between 18 and 29 years old with COVID-19, enrolled during active disease.

This chain connects TRBV7-8 to TRBJ2-1; D is ambiguous. CDR1 SGHVS and CDR2 FQNEAQ come from the germline V gene. Trimming removed 3 bases at V and 3 bases at J, with 6 bases between. The CDR3 has 13 residues. The CDR3 nucleotides read TGTGCCAGCAGCTTGAGCTACTACAATGAGCAGTTCTTC. It is translated as CASSLSYYNEQFF.

The V and J genes are TRBV4-1 and TRBJ1-1; 9 positions match TRBD1. CDR1 and CDR2 (germline): MGHRA, YSYEKL. Germline trimming cut 5 bases from V and 11 bases from J; bases unmatched to any gene: 15. The CDR3 extends over 15 amino acids. In nucleotides, the CDR3 is TGCGCCAGCAGCTACCCCGGACAGGGGACCTCTGGGGCTTTCTTT. Amino acid sequence: CASSYPGQGTSGAFF.

V is TRBV19 and J is TRBJ2-1, with 12 bases aligning to TRBD2. The CDR3 runs to 15 residues. The trim removed 5 bases at V and 9 bases at J, leaving 8 bases unmatched. The V gene's germline CDR1 is LNHDA and CDR2 SQIVND (reference sequence). CDR3 loop: CASSHLAGGPGEQFF. CDR3 DNA sequence: TGTGCCAGTAGTCATCTAGCGGGAGGGCCTGGTGAGCAGTTCTTC. Complete variable domain (other parts from reference TRBV19 and TRBJ2-1): DGGITQSPKYLFRKEGQNVTLSCEQNLNHDAMYWYRQDPGQGLRLIYYSQIVNDFQKGDIAEGYSVSREKKESFPLTVTSAQKNPTAFYLCASSHLAGGPGEQFFGPGTRLTVL.

V usage is TRBV12-3 or TRBV12-4 and J usage is TRBJ2-2; tentatively, D is TRBD2 (5 bases). The V and J ends lost 6 bases and 6 bases respectively, with 8 bases between them. This CDR3 contains 12 residues. The CDR3 sequence: CASRKGAGELFF. CDR3 coding DNA: TGTGCCAGCAGGAAGGGAGCCGGGGAGCTGTTTTTT.

This sequence joins TRBV29-1 and TRBJ2-3; TRBD1 agrees at 9 bases. The V gene end was trimmed by 6 bases and the J gene end by 5 bases; junction bases not matched to a gene: 9. CDR1 and CDR2 (germline): SQVTM, ANQGSEA. This CDR3 region has 14 residues. This chain's CDR3 is CSVPGTGSGDTQYF. The CDR3 DNA is TGCAGCGTACCCGGGACAGGGTCCGGAGATACGCAGTATTTT.

In its sample, this clone was seen once. This sequence joins TRBV19 and TRBJ2-7; 9 bases line up with TRBD1. The germline V gene has CDR1 LNHDA and CDR2 SQIVND (reference sequence). The V segment lost 0 bases and the J segment 0 bases; nucleotides outside the gene matches: 6. This CDR3 has 17 residues. CDR3 residues: CASSIEWTGANSYEQYF. As DNA, the CDR3 is TGTGCCAGTAGTATAGAGTGGACAGGGGCCAACTCCTACGAGCAGTACTTC.

The chain employs TRBV27 and TRBJ2-3; 10 nucleotides agree with TRBD2. The CDR3 has 16 amino acids. The ends lost 2 bases at V and 4 bases at J; junction bases unmatched: 6. Germline CDR1 MNHEY, CDR2 SMNVEV (reference sequence). In DNA, the CDR3 is TGTGCCAGCAGTTTACTAGCGGGAGTTCTCGCAGATACGCAGTATTTT. This gives the protein CASSLLAGVLADTQYF.

The gene calls are TRBV9 and TRBJ2-2; possibly TRBD2 for D (5 bases). V dropped 0 bases and J dropped 1 base, with 10 bases sitting between them. This CDR3 is 16 amino acids long. The germline V gene has CDR1 SGDLS and CDR2 YYNGEE. CDR3 DNA sequence: TGTGCCAGCAGCGTAGTATCGAGCGGGAACACCGGGGAGCTGTTTTTT. Amino acid sequence: CASSVVSSGNTGELFF.

This chain connects TRBV6-2 or TRBV6-3 to TRBJ2-1; 12 bases match TRBD2. CDR1 and CDR2 (germline): MNHEY, SVGEGT. V was clipped by 5 bases and J by 7 bases; unmatched bases: 12. The length of the CDR3 is 17 residues. In nucleotides, the CDR3 is TGTGCCAGCAGTATGGATCGGACTAGCGGGACCCGGAATGAGCAGTTCTTC. Encoded protein: CASSMDRTSGTRNEQFF.

This clone was recorded once. The chain is built from TRBV6-5 and TRBJ1-1; the D gene is possibly TRBD1 (5 bases). Germline values: CDR1 MNHEY, CDR2 SVGAGI. This CDR3 has 16 amino acids. The germline V and J ends were trimmed by 0 bases and 2 bases, with 13 bases remaining between them. For the CDR3, the DNA is TGTGCCAGCAGTTACTCAAGGTCAGGGATAAACACTGAAGCTTTCTTT. It translates to CASSYSRSGINTEAFF.

V gene TRBV3-1 (or the pseudogene TRBV3-2) combines with J gene TRBJ1-2, with 7 positions matching TRBD1. CDR3 length equals 13 residues. Germline lookup yields CDR1 LGHDT and CDR2 YNNKEL (reference sequence). V lost 3 bases to trimming and J lost 6 bases; unmatched junction nucleotides: 4. The CDR3 sequence is CASSHNRGHGYTF. DNA of the CDR3: TGTGCCAGCAGCCACAACAGGGGTCATGGCTACACCTTC.

About this clone: A junction boundary mismatches the germline segment, possibly from a read error. CDR3 DNA: TGTGCCAGCAGCGGCCGGGGACAGATTGCAACTAATGAAAAACTGCTTTTT. Protein: CASSGRGQIATNEKLLF. This rearrangement joins TRBV7-9 to TRBJ1-4; 7 nucleotides agree with TRBD1. The length of the CDR3 is 17 residues. Looked up from germline, CDR1 is SEHNR and CDR2 is FQNEAQ (reference sequence).

The chain employs TRBV5-5 and TRBJ2-7; 12 nucleotides line up with TRBD2. From germline, CDR1 is SGHKS and CDR2 YYEKEE (reference sequence). This CDR3 comprises 15 residues. Trimming cost V 4 bases and J 4 bases; bases outside gene matches: 6. The CDR3 spells CASSPATSGSYEQYF. CDR3 nucleotide sequence: TGTGCCAGCAGCCCAGCGACTAGCGGGAGTTACGAGCAGTACTTC.

Comment on this clone: Different DNA sequences within this sample yield the same CDR3. The chain couples TRBV19 to TRBJ2-2; 8 positions agree with TRBD1. Germline V gives CDR1 LNHDA, CDR2 SQIVND (reference sequence). V trimming: 11 bases; J trimming: 8 bases; junction bases outside the gene matches: 7. This CDR3 spans 12 amino acids. Written as DNA, the CDR3 is TGTGCCTCCACAGGGGGACCGGGGGAGCTGTTTTTT. Protein: CASTGGPGELFF.

The chain joins TRBV28 to TRBJ1-2, with 8 positions matching TRBD1. Trimming at V came to 8 bases and at J to 4 bases, leaving 12 bases not matched to a gene. From germline, CDR1 is MDHEN and CDR2 SYDVKM. CDR3 length: 15 residues. CDR3 sequence reads: CASSAPGTGVYGYTF. CDR3 DNA: TGTGCCAGCTCCGCCCCCGGGACAGGCGTCTATGGCTACACCTTC.

In its sample, this clone was seen a few times. The rearrangement links TRBV30 to TRBJ2-7; maybe TRBD1 (5 bases). Germline loops: CDR1 GTSNPN, CDR2 SVGIG (reference sequence). The length of the CDR3 is 13 residues. V was shortened by 4 bases and J by 3 bases, with 13 bases between the two germline ends. The CDR3 loop reads CAWTPGRGYEQYF. The DNA for the CDR3 is TGTGCCTGGACTCCAGGAAGGGGCTACGAGCAGTACTTC.

This chain connects TRBV7-8 to TRBJ2-7; D uncertain. V was pared by 9 bases and J by 4 bases, with 10 bases between. The CDR3 totals 11 residues. In germline, CDR1 is SGHVS, CDR2 FQNEAQ. The CDR3 coding sequence is TGTGCCAGTAGCATAAATTACGAGCAGTACTTC. Protein: CASSINYEQYF.

This chain joins TRBV30 and TRBJ1-1, with D perhaps matching TRBD1 (5 bases). Looked up from germline, CDR1 is GTSNPN and CDR2 is SVGIG (reference sequence). The CDR3 runs to 13 residues. The V and J ends lost 4 bases and 5 bases respectively, with 14 bases between them. In DNA, the CDR3 is TGTGCCTGGAAAGAGACAGACCTAACTGAAGCTTTCTTT. Translation: CAWKETDLTEAFF.

The CDR3 reads CASSLELPSTDTQYF. The CDR3, as DNA: TGCGCCAGCAGCTTGGAACTACCTTCCACAGATACGCAGTATTTT. V is TRBV5-1 and J is TRBJ2-3, with D uncertain. The V and J ends lost 0 bases and 2 bases respectively, with 10 bases between them. The CDR3 spans 15 residues. The V gene's germline CDR1 is SGHRS and CDR2 YFSETQ.

This clone has only a few counts. This sequence joins TRBV5-1 and TRBJ2-7, with D unclear. The CDR3 totals 14 residues. Trimming took 0 bases from V and 3 from J, leaving 10 bases between them. Germline V gene sequence: CDR1 SGHRS, CDR2 YFSETQ. The CDR3 loop reads CASSLGGEDYEQYF. The CDR3 DNA reads TGCGCCAGCAGCTTGGGCGGAGAGGACTACGAGCAGTACTTC. The full variable domain, with the rest looked up from reference TRBV5-1 and TRBJ2-7, is KAGVTQTPRYLIKTRGQQVTLSCSPISGHRSVSWYQQTPGQGLQFLFEYFSETQRNKGNFPGRFSGRQFSNSRSEMNVSTLELGDSALYLCASSLGGEDYEQYFGPGTRLTVT.

The genes are TRBV15 and TRBJ1-2, with TRBD1 identical over 7 bases. CDR1 is LNHNV, CDR2 YYDKDF, per germline (reference sequence). J was trimmed by 5 bases and V by 0 bases; bases with no gene match: 3. The CDR3 contains 14 residues. The chain's CDR3 is CATSRDRGSYGYTF. The CDR3 nucleotides are TGTGCCACCAGCAGAGACAGGGGGTCTTATGGCTACACCTTC.

The chain combines TRBV24-1 with TRBJ2-1; TRBD1 matches 8 bases. This CDR3 is built from 12 residues. The trim removed 5 bases at V and 16 bases at J, leaving 9 bases unmatched. Germline CDR1 KGHDR, CDR2 SFDVKD. The CDR3 is CATSGDDRGQFF. CDR3 coding DNA: TGTGCCACCAGTGGCGACGACAGGGGTCAATTCTTC.

V and J are TRBV6-6 and TRBJ1-1; no reliable D call. CDR1 is MNHNY, CDR2 SVGAGI, per germline (reference sequence). V was pared by 8 bases and J by 0 bases, with 10 bases between. This CDR3 has 13 residues. The CDR3 sequence is CASHFFMNTEAFF. CDR3 nucleotide sequence: TGTGCCAGCCACTTTTTCATGAACACTGAAGCTTTCTTT.

The chain is built from TRBV3-1 (or the pseudogene TRBV3-2) and TRBJ1-2; D possibly corresponds to TRBD1 (6 bases). CDR1 and CDR2 from the germline V gene are LGHDT and YNNKEL (reference sequence). V lost 4 bases, J lost 4 bases, and 16 bases lay in between. This CDR3 has 15 amino acids. The CDR3: CASSPKGGGLYGYTF. Here the CDR3 DNA reads TGTGCCAGCAGCCCAAAAGGCGGGGGGCTCTATGGCTACACCTTC.

The rearrangement links TRBV7-8 to TRBJ1-3; D is perhaps TRBD1 (5 bases). Germline CDR1 is SGHVS and CDR2 is FQNEAQ. CDR3 size: 16 residues. V was cut by 2 bases and J by 0 bases, with 11 bases left in between. The DNA for the CDR3 is TGTGCCAGCAGCTTATGGGGGGGAGGCTCTGGAAACACCATATATTTT. It yields the protein CASSLWGGGSGNTIYF.

This chain links TRBV4-3 with TRBJ2-7; 7 nucleotides match TRBD2. The V gene's germline CDR1 is LGHNA and CDR2 YSLEER. Trimming took 1 base from V and 0 from J; bases not matched to a gene: 6. The CDR3 sequence is 16 residues long. The CDR3 DNA follows: TGCGCCAGCAGCCAAGCCACTAGCGTTAGCTCCTACGAGCAGTACTTC. Protein sequence: CASSQATSVSSYEQYF.

V is TRBV11-2 and J is TRBJ1-1, with D possibly being TRBD1 (6 bases). V was shortened by 5 bases and J by 3 bases, with 10 bases between the two germline ends. Germline V CDR1 and CDR2: SGHAT, FQNNGV. The CDR3 has 13 residues. This CDR3 is CASSVDRDTEAFF. The CDR3 coding sequence is TGTGCCAGCAGCGTGGACAGAGACACTGAAGCTTTCTTT.

The CDR3 DNA reads as TGTGCCAGCAAACAGGGGAGCGAAACGGGCACTGAAGCTTTCTTT. It specifies CASKQGSETGTEAFF. The chain has TRBV28 and TRBJ1-1, with 7 nucleotides matching TRBD1. The CDR3 covers 15 residues. The V segment lost 7 bases and the J segment 4 bases; nucleotides outside the gene matches: 12. Germline loops: CDR1 MDHEN, CDR2 SYDVKM.